The 29 T cell receptor beta chains given below trace back to one sample, sequenced in a study of shared clonotypes between healthy human individuals. Method: immunoSEQ multiplex PCR; TCRdb's copy keeps in-frame clones and lacks some. Among 2 million to 2.5 million clones listed, about 95% were seen once. The sequencing sample was made of naive CD4+ T cells sorted from blood. The subset denotes: CD45RA+ positively selected. Source of these receptors: a young man in good health.

The table lists this clone with a count of one. The chain uses TRBV28 and TRBJ1-2; no reliable D call. The CDR3 covers 17 residues. V lost 6 bases and J 4 bases, leaving 24 bases between the germline ends. The germline V gene encodes CDR1 MDHEN and CDR2 SYDVKM. CDR3 DNA: TGTGCCAGCAGGGGATCGGCAGAAGCTGTTACTTCCTATGGCTACACCTTC. Its protein is CASRGSAEAVTSYGYTF.

The rearrangement joins TRBV7-2 to TRBJ1-1; tentative D call: TRBD1 (5 bases). This CDR3 is built from 15 residues. The V gene lost 5 bases and the J gene lost 1 base, with 14 bases spanning the gap. CDR1 and CDR2 (germline): SGHTA, FQGNSA. The CDR3 DNA follows: TGTGCCAGCAGCGCCTCAGACAGATCGAACACTGAAGCTTTCTTT. It encodes CASSASDRSNTEAFF.

The rearrangement uses TRBV2 and TRBJ1-2; D uncertain. Germline assignment: CDR1 SNHLY and CDR2 FYNNEI. This CDR3 contains 18 residues. Between the trimmed V and J ends, which lost 7 bases and 5 bases, there was a span of 29 bases. CDR3 DNA sequence: TGTGCCAGCACCCTGATTCGCGGAGGGTCCGACCCTAGGTATGGCTACACCTTC. This sequence encodes CASTLIRGGSDPRYGYTF.

The chain is built from TRBV19 and TRBJ1-2; no definite D call. Deletions cut 5 bases from V and 4 bases from J, with 11 bases between. CDR3 size: 13 residues. Germline assignment: CDR1 LNHDA and CDR2 SQIVND (reference sequence). CDR3 sequence: CASSVTEIYGYTF. DNA of the CDR3: TGTGCCAGTAGTGTCACAGAGATCTATGGCTACACCTTC.

This clone was seen at least ten times. The CDR3 DNA follows: TGTGCCAGCGTCCGGGACGGACTTAATGAAAAACTGTTTTTT. It is translated as CASVRDGLNEKLFF. The chain is built from TRBV7-9 and TRBJ1-4; D perhaps matches TRBD1 (5 bases). The germline V gene has CDR1 SEHNR and CDR2 FQNEAQ (reference sequence). Trimming left V 8 bases short and J 4 bases short, with 14 bases between. The CDR3 is 14 residues long.

This clone was recorded once. The chain carries TRBV7-9 and TRBJ1-1; D is unresolved. V lost 2 bases and J 1 base, leaving 8 bases between the germline ends. Germline loops: CDR1 SEHNR, CDR2 FQNEAQ (reference sequence). The CDR3 totals 14 residues. For the CDR3, the DNA is TGTGCCAGCAGCTTAACGGGCCAGAACACTGAAGCTTTCTTT. This codes for CASSLTGQNTEAFF. Together with reference TRBV7-9 and TRBJ1-1, the CDR3 gives the full variable domain: DTGVSQNPRHKITKRGQNVTFRCDPISEHNRLYWYRQTLGQGPEFLTYFQNEAQLEKSRLLSDRFSAERPKGSFSTLEIQRTEQGDSAMYLCASSLTGQNTEAFFGQGTRLTVV.

The chain joins TRBV10-2 to TRBJ2-7; D gene unclear. This CDR3 region has 12 residues. Germline values: CDR1 WSHSY, CDR2 SAAADI. The V end lost 6 bases, the J end lost 3 bases, and 9 bases lay between the germline ends. The CDR3 protein is CASSPLGYEQYF. The CDR3 DNA reads as TGCGCCAGCAGCCCATTGGGCTACGAGCAGTACTTC.

The chain uses TRBV10-3 and TRBJ1-5; tentative D call: TRBD1 (5 bases). From germline, CDR1 is ENHRY and CDR2 SYGVKD. The V end was cut by 3 bases, the J end by 6 bases, with 15 bases between. The CDR3 contains 15 residues. In DNA form, the CDR3 reads TGTGCCATCAGTGAAGGGGTAGCGGTAGGTCAGCCCCAGCATTTT. It encodes CAISEGVAVGQPQHF.

This chain connects TRBV30 to TRBJ2-5; D uncertain. This CDR3 contains 12 residues. Germline assignment: CDR1 GTSNPN and CDR2 SVGIG (reference sequence). With 4 bases removed from V and 2 bases from J, the gap between germline ends came to 8 bases. The CDR3 region is CAWTAAQETQYF. In DNA form, the CDR3 reads TGTGCCTGGACGGCAGCGCAAGAGACCCAGTACTTC.

The chain recombines TRBV5-1 with TRBJ2-7, with 11 bases fitting TRBD2. V trimming: 2 bases; J trimming: 3 bases; junction bases outside the gene matches: 4. The CDR3 length is 15 residues. Germline V gene lookup returns CDR1 SGHRS and CDR2 YFSETQ. The CDR3 sequence is CASSFDGTSGYEQYF. As DNA, the CDR3 is TGCGCCAGCAGCTTTGATGGGACTAGCGGCTACGAGCAGTACTTC.

The V and J genes are TRBV2 and TRBJ1-2; D is unclear. Trimming took 6 bases from V and 7 from J, leaving 15 bases between them. The CDR3 sequence is 13 residues long. CDR1 and CDR2 from the germline V gene are SNHLY and FYNNEI. For the CDR3, the DNA is TGTGCCAGCAGATATGGGCAGGAGGGTGGCTACACCTTC. This codes for CASRYGQEGGYTF.

This clone has just a few counts. The V call is TRBV25-1, the J call TRBJ1-4, with D hard to call. Germline-derived CDR1 and CDR2 are MGHDK and SYGVNS. The V end lost 8 bases, the J end lost 7 bases, and 14 bases lay between the germline ends. The CDR3 has 13 residues. CDR3 in DNA: TGTGCCAGCGGACTTTGGGCGGGTGAAAAACTGTTTTTT. As protein: CASGLWAGEKLFF.

The V call is TRBV7-9, the J call TRBJ2-5, with D uncertain. Germline assignment: CDR1 SEHNR and CDR2 FQNEAQ (reference sequence). The CDR3 is made up of 13 amino acids. V shed 5 bases and J shed 9 bases, with 16 bases lying between them. DNA for the CDR3: TGTGCCAGCAGCCCTCCGAAGGGAAGCCCCCAGTACTTC. The encoded protein is CASSPPKGSPQYF.

The chain has TRBV5-1 and TRBJ2-5, with a weak D call TRBD2 (6 bases). This CDR3 is 14 amino acids long. Trimming removed 7 bases from V and 5 bases from J, with 18 bases in between. Germline V lookup: CDR1 SGHRS, CDR2 YFSETQ. CDR3 DNA sequence: TGCGCCAGCTCTACGGGGGATCAAAGGGAGACCCAGTACTTC. Amino acids: CASSTGDQRETQYF. The full variable domain, in which reference TRBV5-1 and TRBJ2-5 provide the parts outside the CDR3, is KAGVTQTPRYLIKTRGQQVTLSCSPISGHRSVSWYQQTPGQGLQFLFEYFSETQRNKGNFPGRFSGRQFSNSRSEMNVSTLELGDSALYLCASSTGDQRETQYFGPGTRLLVL.

The chain uses TRBV5-1 and TRBJ2-1; D may be TRBD2 (6 bases). V lost 0 bases and J lost 8, with 15 bases in between. The CDR3 runs 15 residues. Germline CDR1 is SGHRS and CDR2 is YFSETQ. CDR3 amino acids: CASSLGGTAFHEQFF. CDR3 nucleotide sequence: TGCGCCAGCAGCTTGGGCGGGACGGCCTTCCATGAGCAGTTCTTC.

This clone has just one count. The V and J genes are TRBV4-3 and TRBJ2-5, with TRBD2 matching 10 bases. Germline CDR1 and CDR2: LGHNA and YSLEER. After removal of 3 bases from V and 2 bases from J, the junction contained 6 bases not matched to a gene. CDR3 size: 16 residues. The CDR3 is CASSHSTAGGQETQYF. CDR3 bases: TGCGCCAGCAGCCACAGCACAGCGGGAGGGCAAGAGACCCAGTACTTC.

This clone was seen only once. J is TRBJ2-1 and V is TRBV7-9, with 7 bases matching TRBD2. The CDR3 is made up of 14 amino acids. Trimming took 4 bases from V and 9 from J; bases not matched to a gene: 9. Germline V gene sequence: CDR1 SEHNR, CDR2 FQNEAQ (reference sequence). The CDR3 DNA follows: TGTGCCAGCAGCTCGTGGACTAGAGAGAGTGAGCAGTTCTTC. Translated: CASSSWTRESEQFF.

V gene TRBV27 combines with J gene TRBJ2-2; D remains unclear. CDR3 length equals 13 residues. Trimming took off 1 base at V and 4 bases at J, with 4 bases between the two ends. Per germline, CDR1 MNHEY and CDR2 SMNVEV (reference sequence). In DNA form, the CDR3 reads TGTGCCAGCAGTTTATGGAGCACCGGGGAGCTGTTTTTT. Translated, it gives CASSLWSTGELFF.

This rearrangement joins TRBV5-4 to TRBJ2-2; D may correspond to TRBD1 or TRBD2 (5 bases each). Trimming took off 5 bases at V and 4 bases at J, with 15 bases between the two ends. This CDR3 spans 15 amino acids. The germline V gene encodes CDR1 SGHNT and CDR2 YYREEE (reference sequence). The CDR3 DNA is TGTGCCAGCAGTTTCACCGGGACCGGCACCGGGGAGCTGTTTTTT. It translates to CASSFTGTGTGELFF.

V and J are TRBV10-3 and TRBJ1-5, with a possible D match to TRBD1 (5 bases). The CDR3 sequence is 15 residues long. V was trimmed by 3 bases and J by 0 bases, leaving 9 bases between them. Germline assignment: CDR1 ENHRY and CDR2 SYGVKD. Here the CDR3 reads CAISDQGNSNQPQHF. The DNA for the CDR3 is TGTGCCATCAGTGACCAGGGTAATAGCAATCAGCCCCAGCATTTT.

The rearrangement uses TRBV5-1 and TRBJ2-3; 8 bases map to TRBD1. The CDR3 extends over 15 amino acids. CDR1 is SGHRS, CDR2 YFSETQ, per germline. J gave up 2 bases and V 4 bases, and 6 bases lay outside the gene matches. In DNA form, the CDR3 reads TGCGCCAGCAGCAACAGGGGGGAAACCACAGATACGCAGTATTTT. Its protein is CASSNRGETTDTQYF.

The rearrangement links TRBV6-5 to TRBJ1-2; D is unclear. The CDR3 is 13 amino acids. V lost 6 bases and J 2 bases, leaving 10 bases between the germline ends. Germline CDR1 MNHEY, CDR2 SVGAGI. The CDR3 reads CASRSRTNYGYTF. DNA of the CDR3: TGTGCCAGCAGGTCCCGAACAAACTATGGCTACACCTTC.

This clone was seen just once. CDR3 sequence (DNA): TGTGCCAGCAGTGGGGGATTTAGGGCACAAGAGACCCAGTACTTC. It is translated as CASSGGFRAQETQYF. The J gene is TRBJ2-5, the V gene TRBV6-1; D is ambiguous. Germline CDR1 is MNHNS and CDR2 is SASEGT. Trimming pared 4 bases from V and 2 bases from J, leaving 14 bases between. The CDR3 runs 15 residues.

The chain links TRBV7-2 to TRBJ1-5; the D gene is possibly TRBD1 (6 bases). There are 15 residues in the CDR3. Trimming removed 3 bases at V and 3 bases at J, with 12 bases between. Germline loops: CDR1 SGHTA, CDR2 FQGNSA. The chain's CDR3 is CASSLGGAINQPQHF. For the CDR3, the DNA is TGTGCCAGCAGCTTGGGGGGGGCCATCAATCAGCCCCAGCATTTT.

This clone was picked up a small number of times. The V call is TRBV10-3, the J call TRBJ1-5; D is undetermined. From germline, CDR1 is ENHRY and CDR2 SYGVKD. V dropped 2 bases and J dropped 6 bases, with 8 bases sitting between them. This CDR3 is 13 amino acids long. The CDR3 here is CAISEDLGQPQHF. CDR3 nucleotide sequence: TGTGCCATCAGTGAGGATTTGGGTCAGCCCCAGCATTTT.

The chain combines TRBV4-1 with TRBJ2-7; D is unresolved. This CDR3 has 13 amino acids. V dropped 1 base and J dropped 6 bases, with 10 bases sitting between them. Germline V lookup: CDR1 MGHRA, CDR2 YSYEKL. CDR3 protein: CASSQGFGTEQYF. The CDR3 DNA reads TGCGCCAGCAGCCAAGGATTCGGAACCGAGCAGTACTTC.

This chain links TRBV4-3 with TRBJ2-7; the D is unclear. There are 14 residues in the CDR3. Germline loops: CDR1 LGHNA, CDR2 YSLEER. V gave up 0 bases and J gave up 3 bases, with 9 bases separating them. The CDR3 nucleotides read TGCGCCAGCAGCCAAGAGAAGGGTATCTACGAGCAGTACTTC. This encodes CASSQEKGIYEQYF.

This clone was seen just once. The J gene is TRBJ2-3, the V gene TRBV29-1, with 7 bases that match TRBD1. Germline assignment: CDR1 SQVTM and CDR2 ANQGSEA. This CDR3 spans 13 amino acids. Trimming took 3 bases from V and 4 from J; bases not matched to a gene: 4. The CDR3 sequence: CSVDGQVPDTQYF. The DNA of the CDR3 is TGCAGCGTTGACGGACAGGTTCCAGATACGCAGTATTTT.

The chain has TRBV6-1 and TRBJ1-2; D gene uncertain. The germline V gene encodes CDR1 MNHNS and CDR2 SASEGT. The CDR3 has 15 amino acids. V was cut by 2 bases and J by 8 bases, with 18 bases left in between. The CDR3 sequence is CASSESTALSQGYTF. CDR3 sequence (DNA): TGTGCCAGCAGTGAAAGCACGGCTCTTTCACAAGGCTACACCTTC.